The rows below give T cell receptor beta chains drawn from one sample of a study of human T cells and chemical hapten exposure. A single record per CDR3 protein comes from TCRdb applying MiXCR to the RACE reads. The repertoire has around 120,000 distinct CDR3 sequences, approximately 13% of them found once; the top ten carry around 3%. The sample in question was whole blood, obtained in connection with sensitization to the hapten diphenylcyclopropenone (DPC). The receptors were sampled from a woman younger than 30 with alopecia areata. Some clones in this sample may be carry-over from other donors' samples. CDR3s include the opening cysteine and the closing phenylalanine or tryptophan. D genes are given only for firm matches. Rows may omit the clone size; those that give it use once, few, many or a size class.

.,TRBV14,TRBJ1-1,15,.,TGTGCCAGCAGCCGGTCCGGACCCATGAACACTGAAGCTTTCTTT,CASSRSGPMNTEAFF
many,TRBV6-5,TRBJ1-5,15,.,TGTGCCAGCAGCCTAATGGCCCATAGCAATCAGCCCCAGCATTTT,CASSLMAHSNQPQHF
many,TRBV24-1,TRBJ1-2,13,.,TGTGCCACCAGCCCGACAGGACGCTATGGCTACACCTTC,CATSPTGRYGYTF
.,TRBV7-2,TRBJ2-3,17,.,TGTGCCAGCAGCTTGAAGAAGGGCGGGTATAGCACAGATACGCAGTATTTT,CASSLKKGGYSTDTQYF
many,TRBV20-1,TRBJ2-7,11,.,TGCAGTGCCACAATTCGGGAGGAGCAGTACTTC,CSATIREEQYF
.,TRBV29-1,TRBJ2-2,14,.,TGCAGCGTTGCAATGTCAGTCAGTACCGGGGAGCTGTTTTTT,CSVAMSVSTGELFF
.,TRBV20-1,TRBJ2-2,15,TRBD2,TGCAGTGCTCCAAGAGCGGGGTTGAACACCGGGGAGCTGTTTTTT,CSAPRAGLNTGELFF
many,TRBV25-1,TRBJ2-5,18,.,TGTGCCAGCAGTGACCCCCTACAGGGAGGGTCCCCGTCGGAGACCCAGTACTTC,CASSDPLQGGSPSETQYF
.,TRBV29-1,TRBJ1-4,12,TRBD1,TGCAGCGGCGGACAGGTTCATGAAAAACTGTTTTTT,CSGGQVHEKLFF
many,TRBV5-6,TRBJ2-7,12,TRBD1,TGTGCCTCAGGGCAGGGGGCTGCGGAGCAGTACTTC,CASGQGAAEQYF
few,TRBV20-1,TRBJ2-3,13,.,TGCAGTGCTAGGATGGGGGCGCCGGATACGCAGTATTTT,CSARMGAPDTQYF
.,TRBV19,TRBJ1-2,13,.,TGTGCCAGTAGACTGAACCCCGGGACACCCGACACCTTC,CASRLNPGTPDTF
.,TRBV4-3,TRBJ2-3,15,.,TGCGCCAGCAGCCCCGGCAGGGTGACCACAGATACGCAGTATTTT,CASSPGRVTTDTQYF
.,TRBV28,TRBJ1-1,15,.,TGTGCCAGCAGTTTAGGGGGGAGGACGTACACTGAAGCTTTCTTT,CASSLGGRTYTEAFF
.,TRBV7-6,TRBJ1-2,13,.,TGTGCCAGCAGCTTAGGTAACAGCTATGGCTACACCTTC,CASSLGNSYGYTF
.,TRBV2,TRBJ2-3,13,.,TGTGCCAGCATTGGTTTTGTCTCAGATACGCAGTATTTT,CASIGFVSDTQYF
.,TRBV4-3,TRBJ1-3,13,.,TGCGCCAGCAGCCAAGATAATGGAAACACCATATATTTT,CASSQDNGNTIYF
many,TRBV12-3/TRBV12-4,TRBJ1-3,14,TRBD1,TGTGCCAGCAGTTGGACAGGGGGCGAAAACACCATATATTTT,CASSWTGGENTIYF
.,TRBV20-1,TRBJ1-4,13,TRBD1,TGCAGTGCTACGGACAGGGTTGGTGAAAAACTGTTTTTT,CSATDRVGEKLFF
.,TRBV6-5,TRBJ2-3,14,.,TGTGCCAGCAAAGGGCGGCAGGGTTACTATACGCAGTATTTT,CASKGRQGYYTQYF
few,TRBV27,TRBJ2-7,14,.,TGTGCCAGCAGTCCCCCCGGCGTGCTCTACGAGCAGTACTTC,CASSPPGVLYEQYF
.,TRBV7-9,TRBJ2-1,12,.,TGTGCCAGCAGCTTAGCGACAACTGAGCAGTTCTTC,CASSLATTEQFF
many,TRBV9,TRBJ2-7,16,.,TGTGCCAGCAGCTCGAGGGTGGGGGTCCCTGGAGACGAGCAGTACTTC,CASSSRVGVPGDEQYF
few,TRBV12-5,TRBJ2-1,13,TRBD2,TGTGCTAGTGGCCAGGGACTAGCGAATGAGCAGTTCTTC,CASGQGLANEQFF
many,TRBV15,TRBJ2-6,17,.,TGTGCCACCAGCAGACAATCCCCTGTAGCGGGGGCCAACGTCCTGACTTTC,CATSRQSPVAGANVLTF
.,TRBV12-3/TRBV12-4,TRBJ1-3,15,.,TGTGCCAGCAGTTTCACAATCAACTCTGGAAACACCATATATTTT,CASSFTINSGNTIYF
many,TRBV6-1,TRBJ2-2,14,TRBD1,TGTGCCAGCAGCGGGACAGTTAACACCGGGGAGCTGTTTTTT,CASSGTVNTGELFF
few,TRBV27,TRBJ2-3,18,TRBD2,TGTGCCAGCAGTTTATCCCCTCCAGCGGGGGCTGGGACAGATACGCAGTATTTT,CASSLSPPAGAGTDTQYF
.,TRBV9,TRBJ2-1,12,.,TGTGCCAGCAGCTCAACAGGGATCGAGCAGTTCTTC,CASSSTGIEQFF
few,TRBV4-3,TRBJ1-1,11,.,TGCGCCAGCACCCGCGGGGAAGAAGCTTTCTTT,CASTRGEEAFF
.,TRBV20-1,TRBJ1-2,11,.,TGCAGTGCTAGACAAAACTATGGCTACACCTTC,CSARQNYGYTF
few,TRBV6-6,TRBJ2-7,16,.,TGTGCCAGCAGTTACTTATTCGGCGGGGAAGGGGGGGAGCAGTACTTC,CASSYLFGGEGGEQYF
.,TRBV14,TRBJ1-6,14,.,TGTGCCAGCAGCGAAACGGGGTACCTTTCACCCCTCCACTTT,CASSETGYLSPLHF
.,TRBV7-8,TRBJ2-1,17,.,TGTGCCAGCAGCCTCAAGGGCTGGGGGCGCGAAGGCAATGAGCAGTTCTTC,CASSLKGWGREGNEQFF
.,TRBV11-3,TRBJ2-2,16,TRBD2,TGTGCCAGCAGCCCAGGGACTAGCGAGGTCGGCGGGGAGCTGTTTTTT,CASSPGTSEVGGELFF
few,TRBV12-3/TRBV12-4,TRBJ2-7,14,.,TGTGCCAGCGGACACCCGGGACGGACCTACGAGCAGTACTTC,CASGHPGRTYEQYF
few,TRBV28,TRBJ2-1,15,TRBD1,TGTGCCAGCAGTTACCTGGACAGGACCTACAATGAGCAGTTCTTC,CASSYLDRTYNEQFF
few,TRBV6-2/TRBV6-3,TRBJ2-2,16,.,TGTGCCAGCAGCACCCTCCGGACAACGAACACCGGGGAGCTGTTTTTT,CASSTLRTTNTGELFF
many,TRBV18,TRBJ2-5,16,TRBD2,TGTGCCAGCTCACCTCAGAGCGGGGGGGTCCAAGAGACCCAGTACTTC,CASSPQSGGVQETQYF
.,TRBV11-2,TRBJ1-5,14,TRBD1,TGTGCCAGCAGCTATGACAGGGGAGGACAGCCCCAGCATTTT,CASSYDRGGQPQHF
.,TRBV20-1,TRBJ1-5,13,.,TGCAGTGCTAGGTCGCGGGTCAATCAGCCCCAGCATTTT,CSARSRVNQPQHF
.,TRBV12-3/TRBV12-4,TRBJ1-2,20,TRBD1,TGTGCCAGCAGTTCTCGGCAACCGGGACAGGTTCCCTTAGCTAACTATGGCTACACCTTC,CASSSRQPGQVPLANYGYTF
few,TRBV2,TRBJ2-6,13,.,TGTGCCAGCAAATTTTCTGGGGCCAACGTCCTGACTTTC,CASKFSGANVLTF
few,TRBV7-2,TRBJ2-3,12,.,TGTGCCAGCAGCTCGGTGGTCGGTACGCAGTATTTT,CASSSVVGTQYF
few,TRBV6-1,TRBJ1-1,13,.,TGTGCCAGCACCCGGTCGGGGGGAGTTGAAGCTTTCTTT,CASTRSGGVEAFF
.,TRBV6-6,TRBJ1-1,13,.,TGTGCCAGCAGTTACGTCGCAGGTGATGAAGCTTTCTTT,CASSYVAGDEAFF
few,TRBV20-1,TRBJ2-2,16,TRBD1,TGCAGTGCTAGAGACTCCGGGACAGGGCAAACCGGGGAGCTGTTTTTT,CSARDSGTGQTGELFF
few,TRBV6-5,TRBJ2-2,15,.,TGTGCCAGCAGTATTTCTCTTGATCTCACCGGGGAGCTGTTTTTT,CASSISLDLTGELFF
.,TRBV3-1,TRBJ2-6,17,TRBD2,TGTGCCAGCAGGAACGGACTAGCGGCCTCTGGGGCCAACGTCCTGACTTTC,CASRNGLAASGANVLTF
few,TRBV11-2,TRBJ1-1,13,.,TGTGCCAGCAGCCAGACGTTGAACACTGAAGCTTTCTTT,CASSQTLNTEAFF
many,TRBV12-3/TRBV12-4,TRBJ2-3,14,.,TGTGCCAGCGGACCGTCACTCGGAATAGATACGCAGTATTTT,CASGPSLGIDTQYF
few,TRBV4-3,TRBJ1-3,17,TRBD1,TGCGCCAGCAGCCAATCTACCCAGGGGGCGGCTGGAAACACCATATATTTT,CASSQSTQGAAGNTIYF
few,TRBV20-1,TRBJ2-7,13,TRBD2,TGCAGTGCCGGGCCTAGCGGGGGTTCCGAGCAGTACTTC,CSAGPSGGSEQYF
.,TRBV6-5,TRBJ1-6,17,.,TGTGCCAGCAGTTACTCGAATGGGAGAGGGTATAATTCACCCCTCCACTTT,CASSYSNGRGYNSPLHF
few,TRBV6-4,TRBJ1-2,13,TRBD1,TGTGCCAGCTTCTTCACAGGGGGCTATGGCTACACCTTC,CASFFTGGYGYTF
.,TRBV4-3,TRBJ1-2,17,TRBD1,TGCGCCAGCAGCCAAACTACCGGGACAGGGGGCAGTTTGGGCTACACCTTC,CASSQTTGTGGSLGYTF
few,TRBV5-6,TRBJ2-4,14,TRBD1,TGTGCCAGCAGTTCCACAGGGGGCGGAGACATTCAGTACTTC,CASSSTGGGDIQYF